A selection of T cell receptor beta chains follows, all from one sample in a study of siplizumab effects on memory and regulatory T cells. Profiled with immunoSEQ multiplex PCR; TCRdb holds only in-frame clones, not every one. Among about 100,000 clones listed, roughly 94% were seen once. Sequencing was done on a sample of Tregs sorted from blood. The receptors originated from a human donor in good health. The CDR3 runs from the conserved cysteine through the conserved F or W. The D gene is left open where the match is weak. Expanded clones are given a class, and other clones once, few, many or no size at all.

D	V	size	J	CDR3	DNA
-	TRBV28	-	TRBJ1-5	CASSPSWQLLNQPQHF	TGTGCCAGCAGTCCCTCGTGGCAGTTGCTTAATCAGCCCCAGCATTTT
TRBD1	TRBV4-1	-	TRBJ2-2	CASSQDLGTGVLGPEGTGELFF	TGCGCCAGCAGCCAAGATTTGGGGACAGGGGTACTAGGCCCCGAGGGGACCGGGGAGCTGTTTTTT
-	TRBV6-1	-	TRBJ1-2	CASSAGPYGYTF	TGTGCCAGCAGTGCGGGACCGTATGGCTACACCTTC
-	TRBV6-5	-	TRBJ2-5	CASSYSGVRETQYF	TGTGCCAGCAGTTACTCGGGGGTGAGAGAGACCCAGTACTTC
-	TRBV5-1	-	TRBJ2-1	CASKTQVTSPYNEQFF	TGCGCCAGCAAAACCCAGGTAACGTCGCCTTACAATGAGCAGTTCTTC
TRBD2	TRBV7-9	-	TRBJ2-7	CASSASGSLREQYF	TGTGCCAGCAGCGCTAGCGGGAGCCTCCGGGAGCAGTACTTC
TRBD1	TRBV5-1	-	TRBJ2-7	CASSLDRYTYEQYF	TGCGCCAGCAGCCTGGACAGGTATACCTACGAGCAGTACTTC
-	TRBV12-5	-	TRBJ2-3	CASGLSPLGLSTDTQYF	TGTGCTAGTGGTTTGTCCCCCCTTGGTCTGAGCACAGATACGCAGTATTTT
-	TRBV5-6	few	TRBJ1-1	CASSLNTEAFF	TGTGCCAGCAGCCTCAACACTGAAGCTTTCTTT
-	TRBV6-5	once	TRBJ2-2	CASLTGRNTGELFF	TGTGCCAGCCTTACGGGGAGAAACACCGGGGAGCTGTTTTTT
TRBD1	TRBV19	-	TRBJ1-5	CASTARTGGNQPQHF	TGTGCCAGTACCGCAAGGACAGGGGGCAATCAGCCCCAGCATTTT
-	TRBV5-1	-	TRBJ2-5	CASSLMIRVGQETQYF	TGCGCCAGCAGCTTAATGATCAGGGTTGGCCAAGAGACCCAGTACTTC
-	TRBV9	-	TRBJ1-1	CASSVVAGAPPFF	TGTGCCAGCAGCGTAGTGGCAGGGGCGCCGCCTTTCTTT
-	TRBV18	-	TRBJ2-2	CASSPGADTGELFF	TGTGCCAGCTCACCAGGGGCGGACACCGGGGAGCTGTTTTTT
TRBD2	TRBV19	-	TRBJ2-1	CASNLGLAGGNEQFF	TGTGCCAGTAATCTAGGACTAGCGGGAGGGAATGAGCAGTTCTTC
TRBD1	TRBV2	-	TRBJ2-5	CASSADRAETQYF	TGTGCCAGCAGTGCTGACAGGGCAGAGACCCAGTACTTC
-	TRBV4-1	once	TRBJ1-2	CASSPDPVYGYTF	TGCGCCAGCAGCCCAGACCCGGTATATGGCTACACCTTC
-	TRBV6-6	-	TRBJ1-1	CASSVLTASGAFF	TGTGCCAGCAGTGTATTGACAGCGTCTGGAGCTTTCTTT
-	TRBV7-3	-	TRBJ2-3	CASSLTGIRDLRDTQYF	TGTGCCAGCAGCTTAACGGGAATCAGGGACCTGCGGGATACGCAGTATTTT
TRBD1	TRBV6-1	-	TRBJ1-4	CASNPGTGSEKLFF	TGTGCCAGCAACCCCGGGACAGGGTCCGAAAAACTGTTTTTT
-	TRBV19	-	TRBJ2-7	CASSQGGIHEQYF	TGTGCCAGTAGCCAGGGTGGGATCCACGAGCAGTACTTC
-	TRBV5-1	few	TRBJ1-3	CASSPLQTSSGNTIYF	TGCGCCAGCAGCCCTTTACAAACGAGCTCTGGAAACACCATATATTTT
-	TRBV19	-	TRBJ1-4	CASSIGGVRREKLFF	TGTGCCAGTAGTATCGGCGGAGTAAGGAGGGAAAAACTGTTTTTT
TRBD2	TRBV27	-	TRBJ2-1	CASSAGLAGGPGFF	TGTGCCAGCAGCGCAGGACTAGCGGGAGGGCCTGGGTTCTTC
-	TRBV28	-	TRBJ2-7	CASSLFRGAPYEQYF	TGTGCCAGCAGTTTATTCCGGGGGGCCCCCTACGAGCAGTACTTC
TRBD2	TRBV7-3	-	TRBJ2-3	CASSLSGLNTDTQYF	TGTGCCAGCAGCCTTAGCGGGCTAAACACAGATACGCAGTATTTT
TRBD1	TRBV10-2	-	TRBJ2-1	CASSERDRANEQFF	TGCGCCAGCAGTGAGAGGGACAGGGCCAATGAGCAGTTCTTC
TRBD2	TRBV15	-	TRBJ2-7	CATSRFGAGGAHEQYF	TGTGCCACCAGCAGGTTTGGGGCGGGAGGAGCCCACGAGCAGTACTTC
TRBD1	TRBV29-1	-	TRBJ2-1	CSVEDRTGAYNEQFF	TGCAGCGTTGAAGACAGGACAGGGGCTTACAATGAGCAGTTCTTC
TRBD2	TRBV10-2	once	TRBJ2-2	CASSDSWLAGMLGTGELFF	TGCGCCAGCAGTGACTCGTGGCTAGCGGGAATGTTGGGAACCGGGGAGCTGTTTTTT
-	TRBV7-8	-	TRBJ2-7	CASSLVVAISEQYF	TGTGCCAGCAGCTTAGTAGTAGCCATTAGCGAGCAGTACTTC
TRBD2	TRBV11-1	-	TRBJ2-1	CASSIGLAGVGSEQFF	TGTGCCAGCAGCATCGGACTAGCGGGAGTAGGAAGTGAGCAGTTCTTC
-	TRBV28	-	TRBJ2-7	CASSPGLEGYEQYF	TGTGCCAGCAGTCCCGGGCTAGAGGGTTACGAGCAGTACTTC
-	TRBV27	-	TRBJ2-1	CASSPLYATSYNEQFF	TGTGCCAGCAGTCCCCTTTACGCCACCTCCTACAATGAGCAGTTCTTC
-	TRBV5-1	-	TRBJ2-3	CASSTQGFSTDTQYF	TGCGCCAGCAGCACACAGGGTTTCAGCACAGATACGCAGTATTTT
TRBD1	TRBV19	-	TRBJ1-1	CASTSTGGSKAFF	TGTGCCAGTACCAGCACAGGGGGTAGTAAAGCTTTCTTT
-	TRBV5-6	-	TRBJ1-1	CASSLVYGSLMNTEAFF	TGTGCCAGCAGCTTGGTTTACGGGTCCCTTATGAACACTGAAGCTTTCTTT
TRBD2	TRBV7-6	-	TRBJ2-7	CASSTKEPGLAGGPHEQYF	TGTGCCAGCAGCACAAAGGAACCTGGACTAGCGGGAGGGCCCCACGAGCAGTACTTC
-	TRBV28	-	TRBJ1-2	CASERNYGYTF	TGTGCCAGCGAGCGGAACTATGGCTACACCTTC
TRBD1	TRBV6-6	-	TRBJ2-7	CASRSPGQGYEQYF	TGTGCCAGCAGGTCCCCGGGACAGGGTTATGAGCAGTACTTC
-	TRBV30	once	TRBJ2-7	CAWSLTRDEQYF	TGTGCCTGGAGTCTAACAAGGGACGAGCAGTACTTC
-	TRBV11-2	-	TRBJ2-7	CASSLRRNPYEQYF	TGTGCCAGCAGCCTACGGAGAAACCCCTACGAGCAGTACTTC
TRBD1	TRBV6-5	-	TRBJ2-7	CASRKSGTASYEQYF	TGTGCCAGCAGGAAATCCGGGACAGCTTCCTACGAGCAGTACTTC
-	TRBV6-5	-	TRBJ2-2	CAIKRGANTGELFF	TGTGCCATCAAAAGGGGGGCGAACACCGGGGAGCTGTTTTTT
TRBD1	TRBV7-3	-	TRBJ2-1	CASSSGQGAYNEQFF	TGTGCCAGCAGCTCGGGACAGGGGGCCTACAATGAGCAGTTCTTC
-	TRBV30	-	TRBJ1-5	CAWSSQRNQPQHF	TGTGCCTGGAGTTCACAGCGCAATCAGCCCCAGCATTTT
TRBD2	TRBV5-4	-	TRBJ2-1	CASRPLAGEHEQFF	TGTGCCAGCAGACCCCTAGCGGGAGAACATGAGCAGTTCTTC
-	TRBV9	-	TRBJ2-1	CASSYHRDLDNEQFF	TGTGCCAGCAGCTACCACCGGGACCTCGACAATGAGCAGTTCTTC
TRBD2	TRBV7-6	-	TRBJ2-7	CASSRGGAGEVYEQYF	TGTGCCAGCAGCCGGGGGGGTGCGGGAGAGGTCTACGAGCAGTACTTC
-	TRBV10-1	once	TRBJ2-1	CASSGVLRSRQFF	TGCGCCAGCAGTGGGGTGCTTCGATCTCGGCAGTTCTTC
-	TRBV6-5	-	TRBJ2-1	CASSQPESPGQFF	TGTGCCAGCAGTCAACCAGAAAGCCCGGGGCAGTTCTTC
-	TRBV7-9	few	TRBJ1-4	CASSLRTAPEKLFF	TGTGCCAGCAGCTTACGGACAGCCCCTGAAAAACTGTTTTTT
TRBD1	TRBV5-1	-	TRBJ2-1	CASSLEDRASNEQFF	TGCGCCAGCAGCTTGGAGGACAGGGCAAGCAATGAGCAGTTCTTC
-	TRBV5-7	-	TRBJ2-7	CASSLFKRPSYEQYF	TGTGCCAGCAGCTTGTTCAAGCGGCCCTCCTACGAGCAGTACTTC
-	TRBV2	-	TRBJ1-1	CASSVYMVGNTEAFF	TGTGCCAGCAGTGTCTACATGGTGGGGAACACTGAAGCTTTCTTT
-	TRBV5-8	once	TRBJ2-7	CASSLGVTAALNYEQYF	TGTGCCAGCAGCTTGGGAGTGACCGCAGCCCTTAACTACGAGCAGTACTTC
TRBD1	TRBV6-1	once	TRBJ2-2	CASSVRDRAAGELFF	TGTGCCAGCAGTGTACGGGACAGGGCGGCCGGGGAGCTGTTTTTT